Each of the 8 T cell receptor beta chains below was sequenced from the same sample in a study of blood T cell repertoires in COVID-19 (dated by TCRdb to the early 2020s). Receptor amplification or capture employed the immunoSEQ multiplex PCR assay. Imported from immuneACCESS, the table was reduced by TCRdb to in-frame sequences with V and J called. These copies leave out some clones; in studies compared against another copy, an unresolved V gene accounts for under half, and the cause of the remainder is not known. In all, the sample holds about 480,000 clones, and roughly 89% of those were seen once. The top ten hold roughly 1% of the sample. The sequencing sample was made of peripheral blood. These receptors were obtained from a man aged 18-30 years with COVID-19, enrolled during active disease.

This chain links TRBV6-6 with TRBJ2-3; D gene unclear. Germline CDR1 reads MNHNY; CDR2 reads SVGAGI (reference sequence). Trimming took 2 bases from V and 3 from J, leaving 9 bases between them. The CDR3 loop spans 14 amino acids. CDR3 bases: TGTGCCAGCAGTTACGAGTACAGAACAGATACGCAGTATTTT. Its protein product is CASSYEYRTDTQYF.

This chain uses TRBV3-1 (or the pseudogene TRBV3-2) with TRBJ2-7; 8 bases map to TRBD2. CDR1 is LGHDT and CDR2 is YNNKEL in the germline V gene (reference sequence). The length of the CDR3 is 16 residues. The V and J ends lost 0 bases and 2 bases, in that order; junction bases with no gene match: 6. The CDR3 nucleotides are TGTGCCAGCAGCCAAGACGGGGGGGGCCTCCCCTACGAGCAGTACTTC. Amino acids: CASSQDGGGLPYEQYF.

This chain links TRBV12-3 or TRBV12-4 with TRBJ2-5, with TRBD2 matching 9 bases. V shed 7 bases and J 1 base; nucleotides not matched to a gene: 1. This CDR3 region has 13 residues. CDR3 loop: CASNSGSQETQYF. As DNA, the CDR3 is TGTGCCAGCAATAGCGGGAGCCAAGAGACCCAGTACTTC.

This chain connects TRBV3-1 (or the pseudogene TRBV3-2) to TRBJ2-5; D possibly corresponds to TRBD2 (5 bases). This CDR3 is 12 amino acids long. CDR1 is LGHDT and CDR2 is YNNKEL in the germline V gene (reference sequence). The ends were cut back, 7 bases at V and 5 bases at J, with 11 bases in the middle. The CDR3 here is CASTGMGETQYF. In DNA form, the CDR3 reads TGTGCCAGCACCGGGATGGGTGAGACCCAGTACTTC.

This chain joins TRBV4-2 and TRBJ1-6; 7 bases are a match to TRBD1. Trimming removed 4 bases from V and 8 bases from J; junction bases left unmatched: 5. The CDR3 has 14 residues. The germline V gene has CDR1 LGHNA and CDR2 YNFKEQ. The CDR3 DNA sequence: TGTGCCAGCAGCCGCGGGACAGTGGATTCACCCCTCCACTTT. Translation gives CASSRGTVDSPLHF.

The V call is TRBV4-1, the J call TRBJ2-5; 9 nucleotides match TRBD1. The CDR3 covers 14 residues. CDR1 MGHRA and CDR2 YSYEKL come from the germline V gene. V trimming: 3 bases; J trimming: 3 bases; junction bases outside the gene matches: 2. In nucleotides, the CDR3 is TGCGCCAGCAGCCACTGGACAGGGGAAGAGACCCAGTACTTC. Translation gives CASSHWTGEETQYF.

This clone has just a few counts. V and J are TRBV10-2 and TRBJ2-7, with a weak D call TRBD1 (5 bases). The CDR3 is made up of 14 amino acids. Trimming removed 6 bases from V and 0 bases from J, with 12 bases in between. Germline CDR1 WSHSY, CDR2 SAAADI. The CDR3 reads CASRVGQGSYEQYF. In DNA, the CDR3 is TGCGCCAGCAGAGTAGGACAAGGCTCCTACGAGCAGTACTTC.

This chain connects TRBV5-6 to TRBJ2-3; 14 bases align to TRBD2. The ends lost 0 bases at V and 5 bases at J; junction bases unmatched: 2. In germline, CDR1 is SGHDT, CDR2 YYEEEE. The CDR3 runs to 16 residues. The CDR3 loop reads CASSLAGLAGGDTQYF. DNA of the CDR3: TGTGCCAGCAGCTTGGCCGGACTAGCGGGGGGAGATACGCAGTATTTT. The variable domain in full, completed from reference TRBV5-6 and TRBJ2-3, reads DAGVTQSPTHLIKTRGQQVTLRCSPKSGHDTVSWYQQALGQGPQFIFQYYEEEERQRGNFPDRFSGHQFPNYSSELNVNALLLGDSALYLCASSLAGLAGGDTQYFGPGTRLTVL.